This T cell receptor (beta chain) was sequenced in a study of T cell repertoires in aging, cancer and after chemotherapy. The template was genomic DNA from peripheral blood, not RNA. Germline CDR1 and CDR2: SGHTA and FQGNSA. The CDR3 consists of 15 residues. Rearranged V-D-J TRB sequences were amplified with a mixed TRB-A/B primer pool. TCRdb used MiXCR to reprocess the multiplex PCR reads, holding one entry per CDR3 protein. The repertoire holds about 8,700 distinct CDR3 sequences, with roughly 32% as singletons. Findings of the study overall: Compared with age-matched healthy donors, untreated hematological or solid cancer patients showed higher blood TCR clonality. Across the chemotherapy interval, each cancer cohort showed higher median generation probability, suggesting thymic rebound.

Notes on this clonotype: Its antigen is not identified. At one of its ends the junction is not consistent with the germline gene, which may arise from a read error.

The J gene is TRBJ2-3, the V gene TRBV7-2; D perhaps matches TRBD2 (6 bases). This TCR came from a human donor in good health. The sequenced sample consisted of blood. CDR3 sequence reads: CVSSLGLARRDTQFF. The CDR3 nucleotides read TGTGTCAGCAGCTTGGGCCTAGCGAGACGAGATACGCAGTTTTTT.